This T cell receptor (beta chain) was sequenced during a study of spatial heterogeneity in lung cancer. Study conclusions and caveats: The number of expanded tumor alpha and beta chains correlated with mutation number.

TCRdb reprocessed the 5' RACE reads with MiXCR, giving one entry per CDR3 protein. The sample includes nearly 15,000 distinct CDR3 sequences, around 7.3% of them seen just once. The table lists this clonotype with many counts. Its cognate antigen is unknown. This CDR3 contains 17 residues. Deletions cut 4 bases from V and 7 bases from J, with 20 bases between. Germline CDR1 MNHEY, CDR2 SVGAGI. Documented time point: sample taken at primary tumor resection. Sequenced here: lung tumor tissue, sampled at surgery. This TCR was recovered from a male donor with early-stage non-small cell lung cancer. This rearrangement joins TRBV6-5 to TRBJ1-6; tentatively, D is TRBD1 (6 bases). CDR3 nucleotides: TGTGCCAGCAGTTCTCCAGGGGCGGTAGGAGTAAATTCACCCCTCCACTTT. Encoded protein: CASSSPGAVGVNSPLHF.